Listed below are T cell receptor beta chains from one sample, sequenced in a study of molecular identifiers for immune sequencing clone quantification. One entry per CDR3 protein results from TCRdb running MiXCR on the PCR reads. The sample carries approximately 12,000 distinct CDR3 sequences, around 17% recorded once. Sequencing input: naive CD8+ T cells from blood, with Jurkat cell RNA spiked in. These receptors originate from a human donor in good health. Some libraries in this study had Jurkat cell RNA spiked in. Both conserved end residues are part of each CDR3. A D gene is named only where the DNA matches it firmly. Only part of the rows carry a size: once, few, many, or a class if the clone is expanded.

clone size: medium-sized; V gene: TRBV28; J gene: TRBJ2-7; D gene: TRBD2; CDR3 DNA: TGTGCCAGCACCTCCGGGACTAGCTCTGGCGGATCCGAGCAGTACTTC; CDR3 protein: CASTSGTSSGGSEQYF
clone size: medium-sized; V gene: TRBV14; J gene: TRBJ1-1; D gene: TRBD1; CDR3 DNA: TGTGCCAGCAGCCTCCGGACAGGGGAAACTGAAGCTTTCTTT; CDR3 protein: CASSLRTGETEAFF
clone size: many; V gene: TRBV11-2; J gene: TRBJ2-5; D gene: NA; CDR3 DNA: TGTGCCAGCAGCCTCCGTCTAGCGAACCAACGGCAAGAGACCCAGTACTTC; CDR3 protein: CASSLRLANQRQETQYF
clone size: NA; V gene: TRBV11-2; J gene: TRBJ2-3; D gene: NA; CDR3 DNA: TGTGCCAGCGCCCTGACAGGAGGTGATACACAGTATTTT; CDR3 protein: CASALTGGDTQYF
clone size: few; V gene: TRBV28; J gene: TRBJ1-2; D gene: NA; CDR3 DNA: TGTGCCAGCAGTTCGCGGACAGAGGTGTTGTGGGCGGATGGCTACACCTTC; CDR3 protein: CASSSRTEVLWADGYTF
clone size: NA; V gene: TRBV28; J gene: TRBJ2-7; D gene: NA; CDR3 DNA: TGTGCCAGCGGACCCTTCGGGGAGCACCACGAGCAGTACTTC; CDR3 protein: CASGPFGEHHEQYF
clone size: many; V gene: TRBV27; J gene: TRBJ2-1; D gene: NA; CDR3 DNA: TGTGCCAGCGGGAACTACGAGCAGTTCTTC; CDR3 protein: CASGNYEQFF
clone size: NA; V gene: TRBV6-5; J gene: TRBJ1-6; D gene: NA; CDR3 DNA: TGTGCCAGCAGTTACTCTTCTGGGGCTAATTGGGATTCACCCCTCCACTTT; CDR3 protein: CASSYSSGANWDSPLHF
clone size: many; V gene: TRBV2; J gene: TRBJ1-1; D gene: NA; CDR3 DNA: TGTGCCACTCCACGGACCCACCCAGGGTCCAACACTGAAGCTTTCTTT; CDR3 protein: CATPRTHPGSNTEAFF
clone size: many; V gene: TRBV19; J gene: TRBJ1-2; D gene: TRBD1; CDR3 DNA: TGTGCCAGTAGACAGGGGGCTAACTATGGCTACACCTTC; CDR3 protein: CASRQGANYGYTF
clone size: few; V gene: TRBV19; J gene: TRBJ2-1; D gene: NA; CDR3 DNA: TGTGCCAGTGGTATAGTCTCAGCGAGCTCCTACAATGAGCAGTTCTTC; CDR3 protein: CASGIVSASSYNEQFF
clone size: many; V gene: TRBV9; J gene: TRBJ2-3; D gene: TRBD1; CDR3 DNA: TGTGCCAGCAGCATCCATCGCCGGGACAGTCGACTCAGCGAAAGCACAGATACGCAGTATTTT; CDR3 protein: CASSIHRRDSRLSESTDTQYF
clone size: many; V gene: TRBV11-2; J gene: TRBJ2-1; D gene: NA; CDR3 DNA: TGTGCCAGCAGCGAATGGAGCAATGAGCAGTTCTTC; CDR3 protein: CASSEWSNEQFF
clone size: many; V gene: TRBV6-2/TRBV6-3; J gene: TRBJ2-1; D gene: TRBD2; CDR3 DNA: TGTGCCAGCAGTTACATGGGACTAGCTGGGAATGAGCAGTTCTTC; CDR3 protein: CASSYMGLAGNEQFF
clone size: many; V gene: TRBV29-1; J gene: TRBJ1-1; D gene: NA; CDR3 DNA: TGCAGCGTTTTTTGGGGACCAGAAGCTTTCTTT; CDR3 protein: CSVFWGPEAFF
clone size: many; V gene: TRBV12-3/TRBV12-4; J gene: TRBJ2-3; D gene: NA; CDR3 DNA: TGTGCCAGCAGCCTGGGGGCGGGTAGCACAGATACGCAGTATTTT; CDR3 protein: CASSLGAGSTDTQYF
clone size: medium-sized; V gene: TRBV20-1; J gene: TRBJ2-3; D gene: NA; CDR3 DNA: TGCAGTGCTGATCGGCGGACAGATGATTCCCAAGATACGCAGTATTTT; CDR3 protein: CSADRRTDDSQDTQYF
clone size: medium-sized; V gene: TRBV27; J gene: TRBJ2-3; D gene: TRBD1; CDR3 DNA: TGTGCCAGCAGTCTCGACAGGGCTGAAGATACGCAGTATTTT; CDR3 protein: CASSLDRAEDTQYF
clone size: many; V gene: TRBV19; J gene: TRBJ1-6; D gene: NA; CDR3 DNA: TGTGCCAGTACCACGGACCTCTGGCAGGGGTTGACGGAGGTTAATTCACCCCTCCACTTT; CDR3 protein: CASTTDLWQGLTEVNSPLHF
clone size: NA; V gene: TRBV28; J gene: TRBJ2-1; D gene: NA; CDR3 DNA: TGTGCCATCAGTAGCGCCGGGAATGAGCAGTTCTTC; CDR3 protein: CAISSAGNEQFF
clone size: many; V gene: TRBV11-3; J gene: TRBJ2-1; D gene: NA; CDR3 DNA: TGTGCCAGCAGCTTTAGCGAGGGCAATGAGCAGTTCTTC; CDR3 protein: CASSFSEGNEQFF
clone size: many; V gene: TRBV14; J gene: TRBJ2-7; D gene: NA; CDR3 DNA: TGTGCCAGCAGCCTCCTGGGACACTACGAGCAGTACTTC; CDR3 protein: CASSLLGHYEQYF
clone size: NA; V gene: TRBV2; J gene: TRBJ2-3; D gene: NA; CDR3 DNA: TGTGCCAGCAGTTTTTTGCCAGATACGCAGTATTTT; CDR3 protein: CASSFLPDTQYF
clone size: NA; V gene: TRBV2; J gene: TRBJ2-1; D gene: NA; CDR3 DNA: TGTGCCAGCAGTGGGGACACACATAGGACCGACTACAATGAGCAGTTCTTC; CDR3 protein: CASSGDTHRTDYNEQFF
clone size: few; V gene: TRBV5-8; J gene: TRBJ2-3; D gene: NA; CDR3 DNA: TGTGCCAGCAGCTTGTCAGCTAGGTTGATAACAGATACGCAGTATTTT; CDR3 protein: CASSLSARLITDTQYF
clone size: medium-sized; V gene: TRBV28; J gene: TRBJ2-2; D gene: TRBD1; CDR3 DNA: TGTGCCAGCAGACCAGTTCGGGACAGAAACACCGGGGAGCTGTTTTTT; CDR3 protein: CASRPVRDRNTGELFF
clone size: NA; V gene: TRBV9; J gene: TRBJ2-7; D gene: NA; CDR3 DNA: TGTGCCAGCAGCGAGGGAGGAGGGACCTACGAGCAGTACTTC; CDR3 protein: CASSEGGGTYEQYF
clone size: many; V gene: TRBV6-6; J gene: TRBJ2-2; D gene: TRBD2; CDR3 DNA: TGTGCCAGCAACTCGGGACTAGCGATTGGGTGGGCCGGGGAGCTGTTTTTT; CDR3 protein: CASNSGLAIGWAGELFF
clone size: NA; V gene: TRBV12-3/TRBV12-4; J gene: TRBJ1-1; D gene: NA; CDR3 DNA: TGTGCCAGCGGTTGGGTGAGGGGCGCTGAAGCTTTCTTT; CDR3 protein: CASGWVRGAEAFF
clone size: few; V gene: TRBV6-5; J gene: TRBJ1-5; D gene: TRBD1; CDR3 DNA: TGTGCCAGCAGTCCGGAGACAGGGGGAAGCAATCAGCCCCAGCATTTT; CDR3 protein: CASSPETGGSNQPQHF
clone size: medium-sized; V gene: TRBV6-5; J gene: TRBJ2-7; D gene: NA; CDR3 DNA: TGTGCCAGCAGTTTGGACGCCACCTACGAGCAGTACTTC; CDR3 protein: CASSLDATYEQYF
clone size: many; V gene: TRBV27; J gene: TRBJ1-1; D gene: NA; CDR3 DNA: TGTGCCAGCAGTTTTCAGGGATTAAACACTGAAGCTTTCTTT; CDR3 protein: CASSFQGLNTEAFF
clone size: few; V gene: TRBV12-3/TRBV12-4; J gene: TRBJ2-5; D gene: NA; CDR3 DNA: TGTGCCAGCAGTCACGAAGGAGTGCCCGAGACCCAGTACTTC; CDR3 protein: CASSHEGVPETQYF
clone size: many; V gene: TRBV3-1; J gene: TRBJ2-5; D gene: TRBD1; CDR3 DNA: TGTGCCAGCAGCCAAGAGAGACAGGGTGGCCAAGAGACCCAGTACTTC; CDR3 protein: CASSQERQGGQETQYF
clone size: medium-sized; V gene: TRBV9; J gene: TRBJ2-1; D gene: NA; CDR3 DNA: TGTGCCAGCAGCGTTTTTAGCGGCCAATACAATGAGCAGTTCTTC; CDR3 protein: CASSVFSGQYNEQFF
clone size: NA; V gene: TRBV7-8; J gene: TRBJ2-1; D gene: NA; CDR3 DNA: TGTGCCAGCAGCTTGCCCCCAGCTGGGAATGAGCAGTTCTTC; CDR3 protein: CASSLPPAGNEQFF
clone size: few; V gene: TRBV6-2/TRBV6-3; J gene: TRBJ1-2; D gene: TRBD1; CDR3 DNA: TGTGCCAGCAGTTACTCGATTTCGACAGGGGACTATGGCTACACCTTC; CDR3 protein: CASSYSISTGDYGYTF
clone size: few; V gene: TRBV7-9; J gene: TRBJ2-2; D gene: NA; CDR3 DNA: TGTGCCAGCAGTTCACTCTCCGGGGAGCTGTTTTTT; CDR3 protein: CASSSLSGELFF
clone size: NA; V gene: TRBV12-3/TRBV12-4; J gene: TRBJ2-7; D gene: NA; CDR3 DNA: TGTGCCAGCAGTCCGACAGAGAGGGGCCTCGGGCAGTACTTC; CDR3 protein: CASSPTERGLGQYF
clone size: NA; V gene: TRBV10-3; J gene: TRBJ2-3; D gene: NA; CDR3 DNA: TGTGCCATCAGTGATTTAGCGTCTAGCACAGATACGCGGTATTTT; CDR3 protein: CAISDLASSTDTRYF
clone size: medium-sized; V gene: TRBV7-8; J gene: TRBJ2-7; D gene: NA; CDR3 DNA: TGTGCCAGCAGCCCTAGCGTGTCCTACGAGCAGTACTTC; CDR3 protein: CASSPSVSYEQYF
clone size: many; V gene: TRBV7-2; J gene: TRBJ2-6; D gene: TRBD1; CDR3 DNA: TGTGCCAGCAGCTCGGGACAGGATATAACTGGGGCCAACGTCCTGACTTTC; CDR3 protein: CASSSGQDITGANVLTF
clone size: medium-sized; V gene: TRBV7-9; J gene: TRBJ2-3; D gene: NA; CDR3 DNA: TGTGCCAGCAGCCCCTGGCGGAGAGCAGGAGCTAGCACAGATACGCAGTATTTT; CDR3 protein: CASSPWRRAGASTDTQYF
clone size: many; V gene: TRBV27; J gene: TRBJ1-1; D gene: NA; CDR3 DNA: TGTGCCAGCAGTTTAGGGGCCGGGACTGCGAATTTCTTT; CDR3 protein: CASSLGAGTANFF
clone size: many; V gene: TRBV11-3; J gene: TRBJ2-7; D gene: TRBD2; CDR3 DNA: TGTGCCAGCAGCTCACGCGAGTGGACTAGCGCGTACGAGCAGTACTTC; CDR3 protein: CASSSREWTSAYEQYF
clone size: few; V gene: TRBV13; J gene: TRBJ2-1; D gene: TRBD2; CDR3 DNA: TGTGCCAGCAGCTCACCCCCGGGACTAGCGGGTATGAATGAGCAGTTCTTC; CDR3 protein: CASSSPPGLAGMNEQFF
clone size: many; V gene: TRBV13; J gene: TRBJ2-7; D gene: TRBD1; CDR3 DNA: TGTGCCAGCAGCTACGGACAGGGGGAATACGAGCAGTACTTC; CDR3 protein: CASSYGQGEYEQYF
clone size: medium-sized; V gene: TRBV29-1; J gene: TRBJ2-1; D gene: NA; CDR3 DNA: TGCAGCGTTGAAGATTATCGCGGGCCCGGGGCCAGCTCCTACAATGAGCAGTTCTTC; CDR3 protein: CSVEDYRGPGASSYNEQFF
clone size: medium-sized; V gene: TRBV6-1; J gene: TRBJ1-3; D gene: NA; CDR3 DNA: TGTGCCATCCGACAGGCCCTCGGTGGAAACACCATATATTTT; CDR3 protein: CAIRQALGGNTIYF
clone size: many; V gene: TRBV4-1; J gene: TRBJ2-1; D gene: TRBD2; CDR3 DNA: TGCGCCAGCAGCCAAAGTCTAGCGGGAGCCTCTTACAATGAGCAGTTCTTC; CDR3 protein: CASSQSLAGASYNEQFF
clone size: many; V gene: TRBV15; J gene: TRBJ2-2; D gene: TRBD2; CDR3 DNA: TGTGCCACCTACGCCCCGGGGAGGGACACCGGGGAGCTGTTTTTT; CDR3 protein: CATYAPGRDTGELFF
clone size: many; V gene: TRBV5-1; J gene: TRBJ2-1; D gene: NA; CDR3 DNA: TGCGCCAGCAGCTTAGGAGGTGAGCAGTTCTTC; CDR3 protein: CASSLGGEQFF
clone size: medium-sized; V gene: TRBV6-2/TRBV6-3; J gene: TRBJ1-1; D gene: TRBD1; CDR3 DNA: TGTGCCAGCAGACTGTGGGACAGAAAGACGAACACTGAAGCTTTCTTT; CDR3 protein: CASRLWDRKTNTEAFF
clone size: NA; V gene: TRBV9; J gene: TRBJ2-1; D gene: NA; CDR3 DNA: TGTGCCAGCAGCGTAGCTGCGGGAATTTATGAGCAGTTCTTC; CDR3 protein: CASSVAAGIYEQFF